One and the same sample provided the 17 T cell receptor beta chains below, sequenced in a study of regulatory and conventional T cells in RAG deficiency. The assay was immunoSEQ multiplex PCR, and TCRdb's table has in-frame clones only and misses some. The table lists approximately 46,000 clones, 90% of them singletons, with roughly 0.5% in the top ten. Conventional CD4+ T cells were sorted from blood as CD25-low CD127-high cells. These same data were also listed under a study on regulatory T cells. Per that study: The PCR used 52 TRBV and 13 TRBJ primers.

The specimen was CD4+ effector T cells sorted from blood. These receptors all stem from a human donor in good health.

The CDR3: CASSGAVYNEQFF. DNA of the CDR3: TGTGCCAGCTCCGGGGCCGTGTACAATGAGCAGTTCTTC. The chain links TRBV28 to TRBJ2-1, with D perhaps TRBD1 or TRBD2 (5 bases each). The CDR3 contains 13 residues. Germline V gene data show CDR1 as MDHEN and CDR2 as SYDVKM. The germline V and J ends were trimmed by 8 bases and 4 bases, with 12 bases remaining between them. The entire variable domain, with the rest obtained from reference TRBV28 and TRBJ2-1, is as follows: DVKVTQSSRYLVKRTGEKVFLECVQDMDHENMFWYRQDPGLGLRLIYFSYDVKMKEKGDIPEGYSVSREKKERFSLILESASTNQTSMYLCASSGAVYNEQFFGPGTRLTVL.

The rearrangement joins TRBV6-5 to TRBJ2-7, with 7 nucleotides matching TRBD1. The germline CDR1 and CDR2 sequences are MNHEY and SVGAGI. Trimming removed 5 bases from V and 3 bases from J; junction bases left unmatched: 7. The CDR3 consists of 14 residues. The CDR3 protein is CASSGTVPFYEQYF. The CDR3 nucleotides read TGTGCCAGCAGTGGGACAGTGCCTTTCTACGAGCAGTACTTC.

This clone has only a few counts. The chain is built from TRBV28 and TRBJ2-7, with TRBD1 identical over 10 bases. Germline V gives CDR1 MDHEN, CDR2 SYDVKM. The CDR3 is made up of 16 amino acids. The ends lost 9 bases at V and 6 bases at J; junction bases unmatched: 17. CDR3 region: CASQRAGTGVPSEQYF. The CDR3, as DNA: TGTGCCAGTCAACGAGCCGGGACAGGGGTCCCCAGCGAGCAGTACTTC.

The chain couples TRBV5-6 to TRBJ2-3; the D call may be TRBD1 or TRBD2 (5 bases each). V was pared by 4 bases and J by 2 bases, with 14 bases between. This CDR3 spans 15 amino acids. Germline values: CDR1 SGHDT, CDR2 YYEEEE. Here the CDR3 reads CASSPGPKPTDTQYF. The CDR3 DNA reads TGTGCCAGCAGCCCGGGACCGAAACCCACAGATACGCAGTATTTT.

The V and J genes are TRBV5-1 and TRBJ2-1, with D unresolved. CDR3 length: 15 amino acids. Germline lookup yields CDR1 SGHRS and CDR2 YFSETQ. The germline V and J ends were trimmed by 0 bases and 6 bases, with 13 bases remaining between them. The CDR3 spells CASSLAKLGFNEQFF. The CDR3 bases are TGCGCCAGCAGCTTGGCCAAATTAGGTTTCAATGAGCAGTTCTTC.

The chain couples TRBV6-6 to TRBJ2-7, with 10 bases that match TRBD2. Germline V gene data show CDR1 as MNHNY and CDR2 as SVGAGI (reference sequence). The V and J ends lost 5 bases and 7 bases, in that order; junction bases with no gene match: 11. The CDR3 is made up of 15 amino acids. In DNA form, the CDR3 reads TGTGCCAGCAGTACCCGAGCGGGAGGGAGGGGGGAGCAGTACTTC. Its protein product is CASSTRAGGRGEQYF.

The chain combines TRBV10-3 with TRBJ2-7; 7 bases match TRBD1. Per the germline V gene, CDR1 is ENHRY and CDR2 is SYGVKD. The V and J ends lost 10 bases and 5 bases, in that order; junction bases with no gene match: 14. CDR3 length equals 14 residues. CDR3 nucleotides: TGTGCCACGACAGACAGGGATCTCGGGCACGAGCAGTACTTC. This translates into CATTDRDLGHEQYF.

This clone was counted once. The chain recombines TRBV5-1 with TRBJ1-2, with D possibly matching TRBD1 (5 bases). The germline gives CDR1 SGHRS, CDR2 YFSETQ. The ends were cut back, 9 bases at V and 7 bases at J, with 16 bases in the middle. This CDR3 is 12 amino acids long. For the CDR3, the DNA is TGCGCCATTCTAAGAGGGGCGGGTGGCTACACCTTC. This translates into CAILRGAGGYTF.

For the CDR3, the DNA is TGTGCCAGCAGTGACAGTAGAATCCAAGAGACCCAGTACTTC. This gives the protein CASSDSRIQETQYF. This chain connects TRBV2 to TRBJ2-5; D gene ambiguous. The germline V and J ends were trimmed by 3 bases and 1 base, with 9 bases remaining between them. Per the germline V gene, CDR1 is SNHLY and CDR2 is FYNNEI. The CDR3 contains 14 residues.

The rearrangement uses TRBV14 and TRBJ1-1; D remains unclear. This CDR3 has 14 amino acids. Germline V CDR1 and CDR2: SGHDN, FVKESK. Trimming shortened V by 0 bases and J by 5 bases, and 10 bases separated the two germline ends. The CDR3 here is CASSQEGGRTEAFF. CDR3 coding DNA: TGTGCCAGCAGCCAAGAGGGAGGAAGGACTGAAGCTTTCTTT.

Only one count was recorded for this clone. The chain has TRBV18 and TRBJ2-7, with TRBD2 identical over 13 bases. CDR1 KGHSH and CDR2 LQKENI come from the germline V gene. The CDR3 covers 14 residues. V trimming: 4 bases; J trimming: 3 bases; junction bases outside the gene matches: 0. The CDR3 region is CASSRTSGSYEQYF. DNA for the CDR3: TGTGCCAGCTCACGGACTAGCGGGAGCTACGAGCAGTACTTC. The whole variable domain, remainder taken from reference TRBV18 and TRBJ2-7, is NAGVMQNPRHLVRRRGQEARLRCSPMKGHSHVYWYRQLPEEGLKFMVYLQKENIIDESGMPKERFSAEFPKEGPSILRIQQVVRGDSAAYFCASSRTSGSYEQYFGPGTRLTVT.

The chain couples TRBV6-1 to TRBJ1-2; D remains ambiguous. From germline, CDR1 is MNHNS and CDR2 SASEGT. The CDR3 is 12 residues long. Trimming removed 5 bases at V and 8 bases at J, with 12 bases between. The CDR3: CASSYGSSGYTF. The CDR3 DNA reads as TGTGCCAGCAGTTATGGTAGTTCAGGCTACACCTTC.

This clone came up once. V is TRBV7-3 and J is TRBJ1-2; no reliable D call. The CDR3 has 15 residues. V was pared by 1 base and J by 2 bases, with 11 bases between. Germline lookup yields CDR1 SGHTA and CDR2 FQGTGA. CDR3 DNA sequence: TGTGCCAGCAGCTTAAAGGACGACATGAACTATGGCTACACCTTC. It codes for CASSLKDDMNYGYTF. Based on the CDR3 plus reference TRBV7-3 and TRBJ1-2, the full variable domain is GAGVSQTPSNKVTEKGKYVELRCDPISGHTALYWYRQSLGQGPEFLIYFQGTGAADDSGLPNDRFFAVRPEGSVSTLKIQRTERGDSAVYLCASSLKDDMNYGYTFGSGTRLTVV.

Comment on this clone: One junction end disagrees with the germline gene, perhaps due to a read error. DNA of the CDR3: TGTGCCACCAGCAGGCCCGGCGCCACAGGTACGCAGTATTTT. This sequence encodes CATSRPGATGTQYF. The chain joins TRBV15 to TRBJ2-3; perhaps TRBD1 as D (5 bases). This CDR3 region has 14 residues. Germline loops: CDR1 LNHNV, CDR2 YYDKDF (reference sequence). The entire variable domain, with the rest obtained from reference TRBV15 and TRBJ2-3, is as follows: DAMVIQNPRYQVTQFGKPVTLSCSQTLNHNVMYWYQQKSSQAPKLLFHYYDKDFNNEADTPDNFQSRRPNTSFCFLDIRSPGLGDTAMYLCATSRPGATGTQYFGPGTRLTVL.

The V gene is TRBV5-5, the J gene TRBJ2-1; D gene ambiguous. The V and J ends lost 2 bases and 7 bases respectively, with 10 bases between them. The CDR3 runs to 13 residues. The germline V gene encodes CDR1 SGHKS and CDR2 YYEKEE (reference sequence). The CDR3 sequence is CASSFPHGNEQFF. The CDR3 DNA follows: TGTGCCAGCAGCTTCCCACACGGAAATGAGCAGTTCTTC.

J is TRBJ2-7 and V is TRBV6-5; tentatively, D is TRBD2 (6 bases). V was cut by 8 bases and J by 0 bases, with 11 bases left in between. The CDR3 contains 13 residues. Germline-derived CDR1 and CDR2 are MNHEY and SVGAGI. CDR3 in DNA: TGTGCCAGCCGGGAGTCCGGCTCCTACGAGCAGTACTTC. Its protein product is CASRESGSYEQYF.

The chain is built from TRBV27 and TRBJ2-3, with D unresolved. V was cut by 4 bases and J by 0 bases, with 11 bases left in between. The CDR3 covers 15 residues. Germline V gene lookup returns CDR1 MNHEY and CDR2 SMNVEV (reference sequence). This chain's CDR3 is CASSSVARSTDTQYF. CDR3 bases: TGTGCCAGCAGTTCCGTGGCAAGAAGCACAGATACGCAGTATTTT.